Below, 6 T cell receptor beta chains from the same sample are listed, as sequenced in a study of response to subunit inactivated influenza vaccine. TCRdb re-derived calls from the RT-PCR reads in MiXCR, one entry per CDR3 protein. The sample lists hundreds of thousands of distinct CDR3 sequences, about 7.6% occurring once. The starting material was PBMCs from blood, obtained around 25 months after vaccination. The receptors shown here come from a man aged 50-75 years who received an inactivated influenza vaccine.

The V gene is TRBV10-3, the J gene TRBJ1-6; 8 bases fit TRBD1. The CDR3 loop spans 15 amino acids. The V segment lost 6 bases and the J segment 6 bases; nucleotides outside the gene matches: 7. Germline values: CDR1 ENHRY, CDR2 SYGVKD. The chain's CDR3 is CAISNQGAPNSPLHF. The CDR3 nucleotides are TGTGCCATCAGCAATCAGGGGGCTCCTAATTCACCCCTCCACTTT.

Ten or more counts support this clonotype. This chain uses TRBV7-8 with TRBJ2-1; D remains ambiguous. V lost 7 bases and J lost 8, with 12 bases in between. Germline V gene lookup returns CDR1 SGHVS and CDR2 FQNEAQ. The CDR3 has 12 residues. The chain's CDR3 is CASNQEGHEQFF. Written as DNA, the CDR3 is TGTGCCAGCAACCAGGAAGGCCATGAGCAGTTCTTC. Full variable domain (rest looked up from reference TRBV7-8 and TRBJ2-1): GAGVSQSPRYKVAKRGQDVALRCDPISGHVSLFWYQQALGQGPEFLTYFQNEAQLDKSGLPSDRFFAERPEGSVSTLKIQRTQQEDSAVYLCASNQEGHEQFFGPGTRLTVL.

This chain joins TRBV14 and TRBJ1-3; D gene uncertain. The CDR3 has 11 residues. V was shortened by 2 bases and J by 6 bases, with 2 bases between the two germline ends. The germline V gene has CDR1 SGHDN and CDR2 FVKESK. CDR3 region: CASSQLNTIYF. As DNA, the CDR3 is TGTGCCAGCAGCCAACTAAACACCATATATTTT.

This clonotype has just a few counts. One end of the junction does not line up with germline, which may come from a read error. The chain couples TRBV4-1 to TRBJ2-3; a weak D match, TRBD2 (7 bases). The length of the CDR3 is 16 residues. Germline V gene sequence: CDR1 MGHRA, CDR2 YSYEKL. The CDR3: CASSQGAGARTDTQYF. The CDR3 DNA reads as TGCGCCAGCAGTCAAGGGGCGGGGGCCCGCACAGATACGCAGTATTTT.

The chain uses TRBV5-1 and TRBJ2-5, with 7 positions matching TRBD2. Trimming at V came to 4 bases and at J to 4 bases, leaving 10 bases not matched to a gene. CDR1 SGHRS and CDR2 YFSETQ come from the germline V gene. The CDR3 consists of 15 residues. The CDR3 spells CASSAGDCRRETQYF. The CDR3 nucleotides read TGCGCCAGCAGCGCGGGGGACTGCCGGCGAGAGACCCAGTACTTC.

The V call is TRBV7-6, the J call TRBJ1-2; possible D gene TRBD1, 6 bases. Germline CDR1 SGHVS, CDR2 FNYEAQ. Deletions cut 5 bases from V and 4 bases from J, with 17 bases between. The CDR3 contains 15 residues. The CDR3 DNA is TGTGCCAGCAGCCCAGGACAGTATAGCCGCTATGGCTACACCTTC. This sequence encodes CASSPGQYSRYGYTF.